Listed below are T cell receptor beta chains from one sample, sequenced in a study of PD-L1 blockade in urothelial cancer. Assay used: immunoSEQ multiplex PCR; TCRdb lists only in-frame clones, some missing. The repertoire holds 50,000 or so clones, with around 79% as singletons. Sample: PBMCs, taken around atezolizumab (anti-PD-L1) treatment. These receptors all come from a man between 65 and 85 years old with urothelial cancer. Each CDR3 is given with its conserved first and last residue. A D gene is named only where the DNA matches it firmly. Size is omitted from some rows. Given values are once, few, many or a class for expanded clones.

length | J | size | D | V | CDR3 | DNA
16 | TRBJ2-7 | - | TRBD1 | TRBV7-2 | CASSTRIRDSYYEQYF | TGTGCCAGCAGCACACGTATACGGGACAGTTATTACGAGCAGTACTTC
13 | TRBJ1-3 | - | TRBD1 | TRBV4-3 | CASSQTGLNTIYF | TGCGCCAGCAGCCAGACAGGGCTTAACACCATATATTTT
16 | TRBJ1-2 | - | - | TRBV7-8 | CASSLGRLGGKYGYTF | TGTGCCAGCAGCTTGGGGCGGTTGGGGGGAAAATATGGCTACACCTTC
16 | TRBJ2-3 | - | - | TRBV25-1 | CASSEFRPGSTDTQYF | TGTGCCAGCAGTGAATTCCGGCCAGGCAGCACAGATACGCAGTATTTT
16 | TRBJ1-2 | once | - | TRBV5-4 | CASSPGGQPPTSGYTF | TGTGCCAGCAGCCCTGGCGGCCAGCCACCCACGTCTGGCTACACCTTC
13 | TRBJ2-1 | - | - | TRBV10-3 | CAIRVREYNEQFF | TGTGCCATCAGGGTCAGGGAATACAATGAGCAGTTCTTC
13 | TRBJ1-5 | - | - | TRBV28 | CASTKGHNQPQHF | TGTGCCAGCACGAAGGGGCACAATCAGCCCCAGCATTTT
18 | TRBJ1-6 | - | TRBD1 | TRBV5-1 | CASSTGQGSISYNSPLHF | TGCGCCAGCAGCACCGGACAGGGAAGCATCTCCTATAATTCACCCCTCCACTTT
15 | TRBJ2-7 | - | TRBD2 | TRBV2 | CASSEGLARAYEQYF | TGTGCCAGCAGCGAAGGACTAGCGAGAGCCTACGAGCAGTACTTC
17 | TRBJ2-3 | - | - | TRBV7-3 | CASSRRGQGIFTDTQYF | TGTGCCAGCAGCCGGCGGGGGCAGGGGATTTTCACAGATACGCAGTATTTT
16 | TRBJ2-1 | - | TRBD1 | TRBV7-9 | CASSLTTGGSYNEQFF | TGTGCCAGCAGCTTAACCACAGGGGGGTCCTACAATGAGCAGTTCTTC
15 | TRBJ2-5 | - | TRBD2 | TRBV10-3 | CAISDTRTSPETQYF | TGTGCCATCAGTGATACTCGGACTAGTCCAGAGACCCAGTACTTC
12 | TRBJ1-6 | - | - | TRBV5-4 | CASSSLNSPLHF | TGTGCCAGCAGCTCCCTTAATTCACCCCTCCACTTT
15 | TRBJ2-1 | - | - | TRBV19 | CASSILGSSYNEQFF | TGTGCCAGTAGTATACTTGGGAGCTCCTACAATGAGCAGTTCTTC
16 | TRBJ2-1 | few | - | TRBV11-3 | CASSLGGIGSYNEQFF | TGTGCCAGCAGCTTGGGCGGGATCGGCTCCTACAATGAGCAGTTCTTC
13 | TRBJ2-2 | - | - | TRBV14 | CASSQDRQGKLFF | TGTGCCAGCAGCCAAGATCGCCAGGGGAAGCTGTTTTTT
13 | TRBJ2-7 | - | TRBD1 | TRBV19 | CASRRQGTYEQYF | TGTGCCAGTAGGCGACAGGGGACCTACGAGCAGTACTTC
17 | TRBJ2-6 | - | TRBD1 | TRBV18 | CASSPSQGASGANVLTF | TGTGCCAGCTCACCATCACAGGGGGCGTCTGGGGCCAACGTCCTGACTTTC
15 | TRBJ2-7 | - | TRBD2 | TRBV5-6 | CASSLASSGAYEQYF | TGTGCCAGCAGCTTGGCTTCTAGCGGGGCCTACGAGCAGTACTTC
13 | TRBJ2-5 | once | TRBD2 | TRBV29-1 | CSVKRGALETQYF | TGCAGCGTGAAGCGGGGGGCCTTGGAGACCCAGTACTTC
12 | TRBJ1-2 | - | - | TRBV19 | CASSRSLYGYTF | TGTGCCAGTAGTCGGTCTCTCTATGGCTACACCTTC
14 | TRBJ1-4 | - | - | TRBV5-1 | CASRPRPGEEKLFF | TGCGCCAGCAGACCGCGACCGGGAGAAGAAAAACTGTTTTTT
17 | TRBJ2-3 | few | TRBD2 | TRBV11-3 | CASSSKLAGGPPDTQYF | TGTGCCAGCAGCTCGAAACTAGCGGGAGGGCCCCCAGATACGCAGTATTTT
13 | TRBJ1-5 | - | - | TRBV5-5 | CASSSDRNQPQHF | TGTGCCAGCAGCAGTGACAGGAATCAGCCCCAGCATTTT
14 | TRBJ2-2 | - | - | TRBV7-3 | CASSQGLNTGELFF | TGTGCCAGCAGCCAAGGACTGAACACCGGGGAGCTGTTTTTT
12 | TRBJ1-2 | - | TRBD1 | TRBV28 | CASRTGSPGYTF | TGTGCCAGCAGGACAGGGAGTCCTGGCTACACCTTC
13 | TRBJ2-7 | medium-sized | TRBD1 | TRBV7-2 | CASSQQGSDEQYF | TGTGCCAGCAGCCAACAGGGGTCGGACGAGCAGTACTTC
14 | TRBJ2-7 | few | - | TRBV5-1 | CASSSTRGAGEQYF | TGCGCCAGCAGCTCCACCCGGGGGGCCGGCGAGCAGTACTTC
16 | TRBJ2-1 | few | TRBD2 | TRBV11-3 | CASSWGSSGNYNEQFF | TGTGCCAGCAGCTGGGGAAGTAGCGGGAACTACAATGAGCAGTTCTTC
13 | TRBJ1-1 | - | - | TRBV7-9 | CASSRAGDTEAFF | TGTGCCAGCAGCAGGGCAGGGGACACTGAAGCTTTCTTT
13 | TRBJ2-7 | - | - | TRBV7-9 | CASTTRPGYEQYF | TGTGCCAGCACCACTCGTCCGGGCTACGAGCAGTACTTC
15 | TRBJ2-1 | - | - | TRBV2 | CASSLTAGAYNEQFF | TGTGCCAGCAGTCTTACGGCGGGGGCGTACAATGAGCAGTTCTTC
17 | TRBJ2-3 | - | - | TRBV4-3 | CASSQDPRVGFTDTQYF | TGCGCCAGCAGCCAAGATCCCAGGGTGGGCTTCACAGATACGCAGTATTTT